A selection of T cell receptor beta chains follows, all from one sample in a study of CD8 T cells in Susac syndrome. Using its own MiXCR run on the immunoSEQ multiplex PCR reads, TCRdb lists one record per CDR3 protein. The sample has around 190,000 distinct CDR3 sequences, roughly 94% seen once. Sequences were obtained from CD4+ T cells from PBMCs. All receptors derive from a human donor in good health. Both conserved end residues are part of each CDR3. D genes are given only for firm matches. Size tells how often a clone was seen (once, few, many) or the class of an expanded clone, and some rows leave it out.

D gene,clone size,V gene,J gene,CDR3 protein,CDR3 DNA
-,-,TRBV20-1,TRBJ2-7,CSAFPPGDYEQYF,TGCAGTGCTTTCCCTCCGGGGGACTACGAGCAGTACTTC
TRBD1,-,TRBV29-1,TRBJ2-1,CSVVGATGAVSYNEQFF,TGCAGCGTTGTGGGGGCCACAGGGGCCGTGAGTTACAATGAGCAGTTCTTC
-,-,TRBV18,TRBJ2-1,CASSPPSRGSYNEQFF,TGTGCCAGCTCACCACCGTCCAGGGGCTCCTACAATGAGCAGTTCTTC
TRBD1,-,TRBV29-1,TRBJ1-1,CSAGTGTEAFF,TGCAGCGCCGGGACAGGTACTGAAGCTTTCTTT
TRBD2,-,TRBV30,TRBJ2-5,CAWSGGLAGQETQYF,TGTGCCTGGAGTGGGGGACTAGCGGGACAAGAGACCCAGTACTTC
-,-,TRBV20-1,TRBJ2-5,CSAFRTEGLETQYF,TGCAGTGCCTTCCGGACTGAAGGGCTAGAGACCCAGTACTTC
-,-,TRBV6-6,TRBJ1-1,CASSYPSDLNTEAFF,TGTGCCAGCAGTTACCCCTCAGACTTGAACACTGAAGCTTTCTTT
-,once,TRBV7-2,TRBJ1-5,CASSFFNQPQHF,TGTGCCAGCAGCTTCTTCAATCAGCCCCAGCATTTT
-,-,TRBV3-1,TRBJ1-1,CAIPRRGTEAFF,TGTGCCATCCCCCGACGGGGCACTGAAGCTTTCTTT
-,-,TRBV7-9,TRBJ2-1,CASSLGGVLGNEQFF,TGTGCCAGCAGCTTAGGGGGAGTACTAGGCAATGAGCAGTTCTTC
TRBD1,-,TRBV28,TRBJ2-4,CASSRPTGENIQYF,TGTGCCAGCAGCCGACCGACAGGGGAAAACATTCAGTACTTC
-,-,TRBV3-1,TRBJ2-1,CASSQRGISGLSQFF,TGTGCCAGCAGCCAAAGGGGGATTAGCGGGTTGTCCCAGTTCTTC
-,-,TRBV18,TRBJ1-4,CASSPLGTWVSTNEKLFF,TGTGCCAGCTCACCACTGGGCACATGGGTTTCGACTAATGAAAAACTGTTTTTT
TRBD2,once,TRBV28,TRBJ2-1,CASNLRGASGRHEQFF,TGTGCCAGCAACTTGCGGGGGGCTAGCGGGAGACATGAGCAGTTCTTC
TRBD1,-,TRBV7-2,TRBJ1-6,CASSPRTAFYRGTSPLHF,TGTGCCAGCAGCCCCCGGACAGCTTTTTACAGGGGGACTTCACCCCTCCACTTT
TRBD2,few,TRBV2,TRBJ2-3,CASSELAGGADTQYF,TGTGCCAGCAGTGAACTAGCGGGAGGCGCAGATACGCAGTATTTT
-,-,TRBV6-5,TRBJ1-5,CASSYQFNQPQHF,TGTGCCAGCAGTTACCAGTTCAATCAGCCCCAGCATTTT
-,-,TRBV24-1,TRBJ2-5,CATSGNRVGETQYF,TGTGCCACCAGTGGAAACAGGGTTGGGGAGACCCAGTACTTC
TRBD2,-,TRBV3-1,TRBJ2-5,CASSQEGTSGIPGETQYF,TGTGCCAGCAGCCAAGAGGGGACTAGCGGAATTCCTGGGGAGACCCAGTACTTC
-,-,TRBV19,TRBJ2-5,CASTGRLTETQYF,TGTGCCAGCACGGGTAGGCTGACCGAGACCCAGTACTTC
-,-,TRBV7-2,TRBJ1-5,CASSSATHQPQHF,TGTGCCAGCAGCTCTGCGACTCATCAGCCCCAGCATTTT
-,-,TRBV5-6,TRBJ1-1,CASSLVQPLNTEAFF,TGTGCCAGCAGCTTGGTACAGCCCCTGAACACTGAAGCTTTCTTT
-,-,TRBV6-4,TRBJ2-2,CASSEYGTPHTGELFF,TGTGCCAGCAGTGAATATGGGACTCCGCACACCGGGGAGCTGTTTTTT
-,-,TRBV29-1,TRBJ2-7,CSVEAGDEQYF,TGCAGCGTTGAAGCCGGGGACGAGCAGTACTTC
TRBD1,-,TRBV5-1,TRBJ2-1,CASTVNPRGNEQFF,TGCGCCAGCACCGTGAACCCCAGGGGGAATGAGCAGTTCTTC
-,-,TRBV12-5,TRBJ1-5,CASGSPAIDQPQHF,TGTGCTAGTGGTTCTCCGGCCATAGATCAGCCCCAGCATTTT
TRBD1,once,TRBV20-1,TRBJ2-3,CSAHYTGQGSTDTQYF,TGCAGTGCTCACTATACGGGACAGGGGTCAACAGATACGCAGTATTTT
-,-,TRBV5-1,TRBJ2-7,CASSLSVGISAYEQYF,TGCGCCAGCAGCTTGTCGGTGGGGATATCTGCCTACGAGCAGTACTTC
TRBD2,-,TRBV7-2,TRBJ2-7,CASSGGDEQYF,TGTGCCAGCAGTGGGGGGGACGAGCAGTACTTC
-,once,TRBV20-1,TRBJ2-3,CSASWAGPTDTQYF,TGCAGTGCTAGTTGGGCGGGACCCACAGATACGCAGTATTTT
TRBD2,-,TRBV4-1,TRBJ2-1,CASSQGLEGEQFF,TGCGCCAGCAGCCAGGGACTAGAGGGTGAGCAGTTCTTC
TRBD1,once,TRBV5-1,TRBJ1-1,CASSLDRTGSTEAFF,TGCGCCAGCAGCTTGGATCGGACAGGGAGCACTGAAGCTTTCTTT
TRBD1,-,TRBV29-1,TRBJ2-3,CSVVGRGQADTQYF,TGCAGCGTTGTCGGCAGGGGGCAAGCAGATACGCAGTATTTT
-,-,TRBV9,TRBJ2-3,CASTDRTAADTQYF,TGTGCCAGCACCGACAGGACAGCAGCCGATACGCAGTATTTT
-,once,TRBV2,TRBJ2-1,CASRTMSGGYNEQFF,TGTGCCAGCAGGACCATGAGCGGAGGGTACAATGAGCAGTTCTTC
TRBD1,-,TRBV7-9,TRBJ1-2,CASSSRTGTNYGYTF,TGTGCCAGCAGCTCGCGGACAGGGACTAACTATGGCTACACCTTC
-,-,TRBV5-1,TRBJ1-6,CASSLEVNSPLHF,TGCGCCAGCAGCTTGGAGGTGAATTCACCCCTCCACTTT
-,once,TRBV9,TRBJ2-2,CASGSFGELFF,TGTGCCAGCGGCTCCTTCGGGGAGCTGTTTTTT
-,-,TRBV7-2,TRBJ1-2,CASSPGTGRGYGYTF,TGTGCCAGCAGCCCGGGGACGGGAAGAGGCTATGGCTACACCTTC
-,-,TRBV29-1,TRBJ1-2,CSGTTTDYGYTF,TGCAGCGGCACGACTACCGACTATGGCTACACCTTC
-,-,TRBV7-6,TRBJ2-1,CASSLREDGSYNEQFF,TGTGCCAGCAGCTTAAGGGAGGACGGCTCCTACAATGAGCAGTTCTTC
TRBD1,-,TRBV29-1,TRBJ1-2,CSAKIGGQGGYTF,TGCAGCGCCAAAATAGGTGGACAGGGTGGCTACACCTTC
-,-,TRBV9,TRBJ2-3,CASSVLTDTQYF,TGTGCCAGCAGCGTATTAACAGATACGCAGTATTTT
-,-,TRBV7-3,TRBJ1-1,CASSWNGVNTEAFF,TGTGCCAGCAGCTGGAATGGGGTGAACACTGAAGCTTTCTTT
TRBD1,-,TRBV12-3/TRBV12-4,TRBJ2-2,CASREDRGGNTGELFF,TGTGCCAGCAGAGAGGACAGGGGAGGGAACACCGGGGAGCTGTTTTTT
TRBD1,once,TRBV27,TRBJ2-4,CASSSTDRGNIQYF,TGTGCCAGCAGCTCAACCGACAGGGGAAACATTCAGTACTTC
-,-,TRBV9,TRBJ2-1,CASSARNRDPKFF,TGTGCCAGCAGCGCGAGGAACCGGGACCCCAAGTTCTTC
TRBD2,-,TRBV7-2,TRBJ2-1,CASSLSSGVFNEQFF,TGTGCCAGCAGCTTATCCAGCGGGGTTTTCAATGAGCAGTTCTTC
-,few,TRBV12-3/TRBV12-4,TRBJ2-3,CASSSGGSTDTQYF,TGTGCCAGCAGTTCGGGCGGAAGCACAGATACGCAGTATTTT
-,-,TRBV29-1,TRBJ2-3,CSVGGGRADTQYF,TGCAGCGTTGGAGGGGGTAGGGCAGATACGCAGTATTTT
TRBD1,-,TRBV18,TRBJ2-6,CASSRNRGMSSGANVLTF,TGTGCCAGCTCACGCAACAGGGGTATGAGCTCTGGGGCCAACGTCCTGACTTTC
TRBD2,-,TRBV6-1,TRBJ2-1,CASSELLAGALSYNEQFF,TGTGCCAGCAGTGAACTACTAGCGGGGGCCCTCTCCTACAATGAGCAGTTCTTC